The rows below give T cell receptor beta chains drawn from one sample of a study of somatic mutations in cytotoxic T cells in rheumatoid arthritis. Some clones are missing from TCRdb's copy, which holds only in-frame ones; the method was immunoSEQ multiplex PCR. The sample carries around 4,500 clones, over 70% recorded once. Input material: CD8+ T cells sorted from blood. The receptors were gathered from a man aged 70-80 years with rheumatoid arthritis. CDR3s include the opening cysteine and the closing phenylalanine or tryptophan. Each record gives: D gene, J gene, V gene, CDR3 protein. The D gene is left open where the match is weak.

d_call: NA
j_call: TRBJ2-7
v_call: TRBV27
cdr3_aa: CASSLGQSYEQYF

d_call: NA
j_call: TRBJ2-2
v_call: TRBV6-5
cdr3_aa: CASSYGALSTGELFF

d_call: TRBD2
j_call: TRBJ2-1
v_call: TRBV6-5
cdr3_aa: CASSTWTSGAHEQFF

d_call: NA
j_call: TRBJ2-3
v_call: TRBV11-3
cdr3_aa: CASSLEVSGYTDTQYF

d_call: NA
j_call: TRBJ2-5
v_call: TRBV5-8
cdr3_aa: CASSYYRVSQETQYF

d_call: TRBD1
j_call: TRBJ1-2
v_call: TRBV2
cdr3_aa: CASSEVAGGYYGYTF

d_call: NA
j_call: TRBJ1-2
v_call: TRBV11-2
cdr3_aa: CASSVHVTANYGYTF

d_call: TRBD1
j_call: TRBJ2-7
v_call: TRBV6-5
cdr3_aa: CASSYDRDRGLYEQYF

d_call: TRBD2
j_call: TRBJ2-7
v_call: TRBV11-2
cdr3_aa: CASSYVLADLYEQYF

d_call: NA
j_call: TRBJ1-5
v_call: TRBV19
cdr3_aa: CASSIEVPASGDQPQHF

d_call: TRBD1
j_call: TRBJ1-5
v_call: TRBV19
cdr3_aa: CASSREDRADQPQHF

d_call: TRBD2
j_call: TRBJ2-1
v_call: TRBV30
cdr3_aa: CAWSLLAGGNNEQFF

d_call: NA
j_call: TRBJ2-1
v_call: TRBV6-1
cdr3_aa: CASGASASEGNEQFF

d_call: TRBD1
j_call: TRBJ2-7
v_call: TRBV2
cdr3_aa: CASHDRDRVYEQYF

d_call: TRBD1
j_call: TRBJ1-1
v_call: TRBV27
cdr3_aa: CASRRGHTEAFF

d_call: TRBD2
j_call: TRBJ2-7
v_call: TRBV2
cdr3_aa: CASSSTSGRGEQYF

d_call: TRBD1
j_call: TRBJ1-2
v_call: TRBV27
cdr3_aa: CASSSRGRGQGDYGYTF

d_call: NA
j_call: TRBJ1-1
v_call: TRBV29-1
cdr3_aa: CSVWRGAMAEAFF

d_call: NA
j_call: TRBJ2-1
v_call: TRBV30
cdr3_aa: CAWFGRGSYNEQFF

d_call: NA
j_call: TRBJ1-1
v_call: TRBV9
cdr3_aa: CASSVARIPTKNTEAFF

d_call: TRBD2
j_call: TRBJ2-1
v_call: TRBV4-1
cdr3_aa: CASSGLAGEPDEQFF

d_call: NA
j_call: TRBJ1-2
v_call: TRBV29-1
cdr3_aa: CSVAGGIYGYTF

d_call: NA
j_call: TRBJ2-7
v_call: TRBV9
cdr3_aa: CASSVDGGLYEQYF

d_call: TRBD2
j_call: TRBJ2-7
v_call: TRBV7-9
cdr3_aa: CASSPGSGPKPSYEQYF

d_call: NA
j_call: TRBJ2-7
v_call: TRBV7-2
cdr3_aa: CASSFPNTYEQYF

d_call: NA
j_call: TRBJ2-7
v_call: TRBV2
cdr3_aa: CASCPRSSYEQYF

d_call: NA
j_call: TRBJ2-7
v_call: TRBV9
cdr3_aa: CASSVEDSIEQYF

d_call: TRBD2
j_call: TRBJ2-1
v_call: TRBV4-1
cdr3_aa: CASSQEGAGGYNEQFF

d_call: TRBD1
j_call: TRBJ1-2
v_call: TRBV9
cdr3_aa: CASSVDTATGIRYGYTF

d_call: TRBD1
j_call: TRBJ2-7
v_call: TRBV6-6
cdr3_aa: CASSDRDSTYEQYF

d_call: TRBD1
j_call: TRBJ1-5
v_call: TRBV5-5
cdr3_aa: CASSSGGTGIFQPQHF

d_call: NA
j_call: TRBJ1-2
v_call: TRBV15
cdr3_aa: CATSTTGDYGYTF

d_call: TRBD2
j_call: TRBJ2-1
v_call: TRBV7-6
cdr3_aa: CASSWGGSAYNEQFF

d_call: TRBD1
j_call: TRBJ2-7
v_call: TRBV7-9
cdr3_aa: CASSITTGSYEQYF

d_call: NA
j_call: TRBJ2-7
v_call: TRBV27
cdr3_aa: CASSFTGGITYEQYF

d_call: TRBD1
j_call: TRBJ2-7
v_call: TRBV2
cdr3_aa: CASSAQGDEQYF

d_call: NA
j_call: TRBJ2-7
v_call: TRBV30
cdr3_aa: CAWSVSPRSYEQYF

d_call: TRBD1
j_call: TRBJ2-3
v_call: TRBV5-1
cdr3_aa: CASSLEGQGTDTQYF

d_call: NA
j_call: TRBJ1-1
v_call: TRBV6-1
cdr3_aa: CASTYRRGIGTEAFF

d_call: NA
j_call: NA
v_call: TRBV6-6
cdr3_aa: CASSYRVNYLYEQYF